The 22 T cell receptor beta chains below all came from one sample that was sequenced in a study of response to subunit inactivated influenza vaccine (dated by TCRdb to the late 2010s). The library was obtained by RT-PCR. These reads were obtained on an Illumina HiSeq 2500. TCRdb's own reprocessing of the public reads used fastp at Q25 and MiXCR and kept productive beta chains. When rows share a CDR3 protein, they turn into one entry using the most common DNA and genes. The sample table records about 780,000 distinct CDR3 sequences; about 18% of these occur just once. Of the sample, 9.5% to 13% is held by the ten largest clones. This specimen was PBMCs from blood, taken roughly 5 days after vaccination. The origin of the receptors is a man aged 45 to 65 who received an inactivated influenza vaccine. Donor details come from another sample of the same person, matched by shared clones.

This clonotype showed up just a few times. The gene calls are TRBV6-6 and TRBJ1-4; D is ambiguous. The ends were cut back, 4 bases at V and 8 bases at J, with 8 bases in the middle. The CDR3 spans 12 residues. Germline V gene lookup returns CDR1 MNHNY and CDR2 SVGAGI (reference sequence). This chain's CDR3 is CASSSPQEKLFF. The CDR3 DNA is TGTGCCAGCAGTTCACCTCAGGAAAAACTGTTTTTT.

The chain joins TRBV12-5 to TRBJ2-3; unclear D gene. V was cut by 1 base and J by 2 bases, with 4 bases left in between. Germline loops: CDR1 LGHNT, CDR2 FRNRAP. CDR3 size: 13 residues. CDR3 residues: CASGLGYTDTQYF. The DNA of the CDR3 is TGTGCTAGTGGTTTGGGATACACAGATACGCAGTATTTT.

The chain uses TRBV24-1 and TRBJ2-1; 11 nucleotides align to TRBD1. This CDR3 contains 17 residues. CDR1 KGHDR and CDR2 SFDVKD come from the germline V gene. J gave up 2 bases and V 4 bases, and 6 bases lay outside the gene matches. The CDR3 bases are TGTGCCACCAGTGAACCTCCGGGACAGGGGGCCTACAATGAGCAGTTCTTC. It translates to CATSEPPGQGAYNEQFF.

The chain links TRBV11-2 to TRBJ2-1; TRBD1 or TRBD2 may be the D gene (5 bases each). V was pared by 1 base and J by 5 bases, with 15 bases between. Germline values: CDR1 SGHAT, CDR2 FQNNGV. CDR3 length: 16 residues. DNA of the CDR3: TGTGCCAGCAGCTTAGTACGGGGACCAAGGCACAATGAGCAGTTCTTC. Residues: CASSLVRGPRHNEQFF.

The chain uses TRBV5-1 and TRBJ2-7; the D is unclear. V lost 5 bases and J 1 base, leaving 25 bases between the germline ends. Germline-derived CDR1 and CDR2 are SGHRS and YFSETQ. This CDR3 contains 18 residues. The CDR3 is CASRSPQSPLPGSYEQYF. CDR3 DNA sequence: TGCGCCAGCAGGTCCCCCCAATCCCCACTACCGGGTTCCTACGAGCAGTACTTC.

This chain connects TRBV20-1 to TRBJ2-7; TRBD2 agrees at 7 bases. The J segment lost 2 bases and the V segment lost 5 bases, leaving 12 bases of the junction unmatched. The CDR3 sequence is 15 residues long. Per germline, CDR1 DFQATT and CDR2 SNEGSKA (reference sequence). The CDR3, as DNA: TGCAGTGCTCCCGTGCGGCGGGGGACGACCTACGAGCAGTACTTC. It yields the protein CSAPVRRGTTYEQYF.

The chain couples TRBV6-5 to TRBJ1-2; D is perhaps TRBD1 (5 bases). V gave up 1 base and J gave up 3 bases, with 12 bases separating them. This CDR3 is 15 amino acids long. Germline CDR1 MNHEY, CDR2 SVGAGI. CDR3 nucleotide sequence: TGTGCCAGCAGTTACTTGAGGGGTCTAGACTATGGCTACACCTTC. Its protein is CASSYLRGLDYGYTF.

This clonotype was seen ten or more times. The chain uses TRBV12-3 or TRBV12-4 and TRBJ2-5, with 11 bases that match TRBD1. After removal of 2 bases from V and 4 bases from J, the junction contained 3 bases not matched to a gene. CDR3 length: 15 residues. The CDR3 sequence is CASSLWDRGGETQYF. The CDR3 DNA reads TGTGCCAGCAGTTTATGGGACAGGGGGGGAGAGACCCAGTACTTC.

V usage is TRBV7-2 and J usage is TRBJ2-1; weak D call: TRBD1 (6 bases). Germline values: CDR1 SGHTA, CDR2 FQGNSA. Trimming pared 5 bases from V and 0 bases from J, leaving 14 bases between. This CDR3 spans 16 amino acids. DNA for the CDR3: TGTGCCAGCAGCCGAGCAACAGGGAGCTCCTACAATGAGCAGTTCTTC. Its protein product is CASSRATGSSYNEQFF.

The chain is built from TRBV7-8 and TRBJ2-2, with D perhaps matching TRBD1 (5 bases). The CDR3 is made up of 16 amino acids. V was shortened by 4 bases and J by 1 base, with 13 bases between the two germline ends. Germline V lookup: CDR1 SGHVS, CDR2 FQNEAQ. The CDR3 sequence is CASSSARVVNTGELFF. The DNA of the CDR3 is TGTGCCAGCAGCTCGGCCAGGGTGGTGAACACCGGGGAGCTGTTTTTT.

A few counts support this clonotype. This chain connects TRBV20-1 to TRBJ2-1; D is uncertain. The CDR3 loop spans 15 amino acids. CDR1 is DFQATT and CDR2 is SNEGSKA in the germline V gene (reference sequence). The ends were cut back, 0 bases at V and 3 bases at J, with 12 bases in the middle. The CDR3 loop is CSARDIVGIYNEQFF. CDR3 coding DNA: TGCAGTGCTAGAGATATAGTGGGAATCTACAATGAGCAGTTCTTC.

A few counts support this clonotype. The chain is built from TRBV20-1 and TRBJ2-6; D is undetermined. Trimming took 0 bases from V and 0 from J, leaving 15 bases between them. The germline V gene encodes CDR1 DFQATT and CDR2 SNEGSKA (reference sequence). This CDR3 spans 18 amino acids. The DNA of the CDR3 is TGCAGTGCTAGAGATCATCTCAGGAGCTACTCTGGGGCCAACGTCCTGACTTTC. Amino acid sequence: CSARDHLRSYSGANVLTF.

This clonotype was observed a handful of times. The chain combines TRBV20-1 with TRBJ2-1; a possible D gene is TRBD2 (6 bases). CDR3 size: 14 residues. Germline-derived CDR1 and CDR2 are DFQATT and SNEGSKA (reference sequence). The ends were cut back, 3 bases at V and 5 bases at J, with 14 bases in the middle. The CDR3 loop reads CSARVQRADNEQFF. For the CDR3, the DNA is TGCAGTGCTAGGGTACAGCGGGCTGACAATGAGCAGTTCTTC.

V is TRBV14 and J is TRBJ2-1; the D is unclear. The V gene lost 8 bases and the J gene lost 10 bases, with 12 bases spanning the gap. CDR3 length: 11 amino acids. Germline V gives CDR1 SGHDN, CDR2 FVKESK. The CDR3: CASGRRWEQFF. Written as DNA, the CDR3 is TGTGCCAGCGGTCGACGATGGGAGCAGTTCTTC.

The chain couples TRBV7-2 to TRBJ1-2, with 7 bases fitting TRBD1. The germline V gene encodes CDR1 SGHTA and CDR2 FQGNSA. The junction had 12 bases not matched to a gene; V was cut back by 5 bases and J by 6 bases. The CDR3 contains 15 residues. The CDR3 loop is CASSPRTGQQNGYTF. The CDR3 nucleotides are TGTGCCAGCAGCCCTCGGACGGGACAGCAAAATGGCTACACCTTC. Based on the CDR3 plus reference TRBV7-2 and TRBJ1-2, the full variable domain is GAGVSQSPSNKVTEKGKDVELRCDPISGHTALYWYRQSLGQGLEFLIYFQGNSAPDKSGLPSDRFSAERTGGSVSTLTIQRTQQEDSAVYLCASSPRTGQQNGYTFGSGTRLTVV.

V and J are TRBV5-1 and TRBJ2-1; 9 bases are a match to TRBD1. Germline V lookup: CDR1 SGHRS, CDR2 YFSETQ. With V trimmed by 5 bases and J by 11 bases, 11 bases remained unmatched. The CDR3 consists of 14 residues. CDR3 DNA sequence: TGCGCCAGCAGAGCATCAAGCGGGACAGGGCAGCAGTTCTTC. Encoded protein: CASRASSGTGQQFF.

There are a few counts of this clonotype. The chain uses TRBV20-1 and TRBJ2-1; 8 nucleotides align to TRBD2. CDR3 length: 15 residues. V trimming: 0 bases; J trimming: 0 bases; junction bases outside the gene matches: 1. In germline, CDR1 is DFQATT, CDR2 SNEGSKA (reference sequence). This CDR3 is CSARDGLASYNEQFF. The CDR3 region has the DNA TGCAGTGCTAGAGATGGACTAGCCTCCTACAATGAGCAGTTCTTC.

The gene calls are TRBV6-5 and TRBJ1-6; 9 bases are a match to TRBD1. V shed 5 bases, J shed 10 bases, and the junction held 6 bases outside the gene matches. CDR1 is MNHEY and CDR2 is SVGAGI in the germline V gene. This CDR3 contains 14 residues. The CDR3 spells CASSNRGLLSPLHF. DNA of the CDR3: TGTGCCAGCAGTAACAGGGGGCTGTTGTCACCCCTCCACTTT.

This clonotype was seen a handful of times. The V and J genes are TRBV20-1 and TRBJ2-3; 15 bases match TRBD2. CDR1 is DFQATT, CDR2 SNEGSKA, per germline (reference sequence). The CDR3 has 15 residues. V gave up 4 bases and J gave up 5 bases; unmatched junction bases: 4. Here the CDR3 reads CSATGTSGGKDTQYF. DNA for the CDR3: TGCAGTGCTACAGGGACTAGCGGGGGGAAAGATACGCAGTATTTT.

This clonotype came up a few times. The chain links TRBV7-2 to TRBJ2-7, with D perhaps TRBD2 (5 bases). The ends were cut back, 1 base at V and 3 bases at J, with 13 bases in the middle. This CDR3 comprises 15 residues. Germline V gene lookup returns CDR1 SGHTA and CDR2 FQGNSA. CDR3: CASSLGLARNYEQYF. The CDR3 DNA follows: TGTGCCAGCAGCTTAGGTCTAGCCAGGAACTACGAGCAGTACTTC.

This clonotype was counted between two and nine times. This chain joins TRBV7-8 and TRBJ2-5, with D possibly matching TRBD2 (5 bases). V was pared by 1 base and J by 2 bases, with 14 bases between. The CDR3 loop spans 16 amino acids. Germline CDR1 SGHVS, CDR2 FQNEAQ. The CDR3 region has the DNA TGTGCCAGCAGCTTAGGTCGGGTGGACTCACAAGAGACCCAGTACTTC. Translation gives CASSLGRVDSQETQYF.

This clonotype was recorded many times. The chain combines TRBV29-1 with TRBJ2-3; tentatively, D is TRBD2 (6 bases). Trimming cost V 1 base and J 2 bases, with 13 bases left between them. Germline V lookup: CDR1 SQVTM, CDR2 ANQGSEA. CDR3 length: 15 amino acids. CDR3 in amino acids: CSVEGRDGFTDTQYF. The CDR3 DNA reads TGCAGCGTTGAAGGGAGGGACGGATTCACAGATACGCAGTATTTT.